The rows below give T cell receptor beta chains drawn from one sample of a study of T cells in Graves' hyperthyroidism and ophthalmopathy. TCRdb called the multiplex PCR reads again in MiXCR, with one record for every CDR3 protein. The table records about 410,000 distinct CDR3 sequences, roughly 15% of them present only once. Sample: blood. The receptor source for this set is a man aged 18 to 30 with Graves' ophthalmopathy. The CDR3 runs from the conserved cysteine through the conserved F or W. Each record gives: V gene, J gene, CDR3 protein.

TRBV20-1,TRBJ2-7,CSAPRRSYEQYF
TRBV7-9,TRBJ1-1,CASSPADTEAFF
TRBV6-2/TRBV6-3,TRBJ2-1,CASRPPGQAGQFF
TRBV20-1,TRBJ1-2,CSARVPQGAFYGYTF
TRBV20-1,TRBJ2-7,CSARGLAGGPYEQYF
TRBV29-1,TRBJ2-7,CSVLGGRASYEQCF
TRBV10-3,TRBJ2-3,CAISDRGNTDTQYF
TRBV19,TRBJ2-3,CASSRRREKSDTQYF
TRBV10-1,TRBJ2-7,CASSETLVPYEQYF
TRBV5-1,TRBJ1-2,CASSPPDYGYTF
TRBV5-1,TRBJ2-7,CASGVGYEQYF
TRBV11-3,TRBJ2-5,CASSKAGRYQETQYF
TRBV20-1,TRBJ2-4,CSASLAGGPLSKNIQYF
TRBV3-1,TRBJ2-7,CASSQGFFLWDEQYF
TRBV7-2,TRBJ2-1,CASSLVGAPVNEQFF
TRBV20-1,TRBJ2-3,CSAREGGFTDTQYF
TRBV30,TRBJ1-5,CAWSRATGALSNQPQHF
TRBV30,TRBJ1-1,CAWSKPGGNTEAFF
TRBV2,TRBJ2-3,CASSERMVQGTQYF
TRBV6-1,TRBJ1-2,CASSEAPGANYGYTF
TRBV12-3/TRBV12-4,TRBJ2-7,CASSPRTARDEQYF
TRBV27,TRBJ1-4,CASSLAPFATNEKLFF
TRBV30,TRBJ1-3,CAWITLWPSGNTIYF
TRBV3-1,TRBJ1-6,CASSQEVHSPLHF
TRBV29-1,TRBJ2-5,CSALGLPLYFGETQYF
TRBV11-2,TRBJ2-3,CASSLLPVRTDTQYF
TRBV11-2,TRBJ2-1,CASSDLFSYNEQFF
TRBV4-2,TRBJ2-7,CASSQELAGGPDKVYEQYF
TRBV20-1,TRBJ1-1,CSARSLSAEAFF
TRBV24-1,TRBJ2-1,CATGGKTYNEQFF